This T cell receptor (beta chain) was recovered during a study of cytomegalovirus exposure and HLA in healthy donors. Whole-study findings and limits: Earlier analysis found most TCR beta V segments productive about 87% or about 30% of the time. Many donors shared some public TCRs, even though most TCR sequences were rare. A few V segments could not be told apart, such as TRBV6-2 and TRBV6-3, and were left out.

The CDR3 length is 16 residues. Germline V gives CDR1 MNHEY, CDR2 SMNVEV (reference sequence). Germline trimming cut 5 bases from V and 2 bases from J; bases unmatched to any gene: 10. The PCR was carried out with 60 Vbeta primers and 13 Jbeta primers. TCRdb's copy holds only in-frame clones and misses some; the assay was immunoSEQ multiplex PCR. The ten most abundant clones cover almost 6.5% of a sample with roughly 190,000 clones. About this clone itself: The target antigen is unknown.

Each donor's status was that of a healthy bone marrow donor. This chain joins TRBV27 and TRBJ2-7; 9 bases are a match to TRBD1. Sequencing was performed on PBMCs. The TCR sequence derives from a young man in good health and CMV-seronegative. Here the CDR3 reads CASSKPGQGATYEQYF. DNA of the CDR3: TGTGCCAGCAGTAAACCGGGACAGGGCGCCACCTACGAGCAGTACTTC.